Listed here are 25 T cell receptor beta chains from one sample, sequenced in a study of blood T cell dynamics during melanoma immunotherapy. Repertoires were generated with immunoSEQ multiplex PCR, while TCRdb's copy carries only in-frame clones and drops some. The data show 900 or so clones, 69% seen once. This sample's time point: week 3, after first cycle of checkpoint inhibitor. The specimen comprised central memory CD8+ T cells from blood, sampled from a patient treated with checkpoint blockade. Receptors originate from a human donor with melanoma.

As concerns this clone: This likely came from a read error, as a far larger clone is one base away. V gene TRBV5-2 combines with J gene TRBJ2-7; whether TRBD1, the table's D call, matches the DNA was not checked. TRBV5-2 is reported as a pseudogene. The CDR3 length is 15 residues. CDR3 region: CASSLETGSWYEQYF. For the CDR3, the DNA is TGTGCCAGCAGCCTCGAGACAGGGTCCTGGTACGAGCAGTACTTC.

The rearrangement links TRBV28 to TRBJ1-4; D might be TRBD1 (6 bases). The CDR3 runs 15 residues. The V end lost 4 bases, the J end lost 8 bases, and 17 bases lay between the germline ends. Germline CDR1 and CDR2: MDHEN and SYDVKM. The CDR3 here is CASSYPGADGEKLFF. The CDR3 DNA sequence: TGTGCCAGCAGTTACCCGGGGGCCGACGGGGAAAAACTGTTTTTT.

The V call is TRBV7-3, the J call TRBJ1-5; 7 nucleotides align to TRBD1. Trimming at V came to 5 bases and at J to 5 bases, leaving 9 bases not matched to a gene. The germline V gene encodes CDR1 SGHTA and CDR2 FQGTGA. The length of the CDR3 is 15 residues. CDR3 DNA sequence: TGTGCCAGCAGCCGTACAGGGGCCGGTGATCAGCCCCAGCATTTT. It codes for CASSRTGAGDQPQHF.

The rearrangement links TRBV11-1 to TRBJ2-7, with 13 nucleotides matching TRBD2. This CDR3 has 16 residues. V was clipped by 5 bases and J by 0 bases; unmatched bases: 4. Germline V lookup: CDR1 SGHAT, CDR2 FQDESV (reference sequence). CDR3 residues: CASSPWTSGSSYEQYF. Written as DNA, the CDR3 is TGTGCCAGCAGCCCCTGGACTAGCGGGAGCTCCTACGAGCAGTACTTC.

V usage is TRBV21-1 and J usage is TRBJ2-1; TRBD2, the table's D call, was not compared with the DNA. TRBV21-1 is reported as a pseudogene. The CDR3 totals 18 residues. The CDR3 reads CASSKSRLAESSYNEQFF. For the CDR3, the DNA is TGTGCCAGCAGCAAATCGAGACTAGCTGAGAGCTCCTACAATGAGCAGTTCTTC.

The chain has TRBV5-5 and TRBJ2-1, with a possible D match to TRBD2 (5 bases). Germline V CDR1 and CDR2: SGHKS, YYEKEE (reference sequence). This CDR3 is built from 14 residues. The V and J ends lost 0 bases and 10 bases respectively, with 14 bases between them. This CDR3 reads CASSLVASRLEQFF. The DNA for the CDR3 is TGTGCCAGCAGCTTGGTAGCGTCCCGTCTGGAGCAGTTCTTC.

The genes are TRBV9 and TRBJ1-2; D unresolved. V lost 3 bases and J 11 bases, leaving 8 bases between the germline ends. The CDR3 has 10 residues. Germline-derived CDR1 and CDR2 are SGDLS and YYNGEE. CDR3 protein: CASSGGAYTF. CDR3 bases: TGTGCCAGCAGCGGTGGAGCATACACCTTC.

This sequence joins TRBV7-8 and TRBJ2-5; TRBD2 is a possible D gene (5 bases). The CDR3 covers 14 residues. Germline V CDR1 and CDR2: SGHVS, FQNEAQ. V lost 5 bases to trimming and J lost 5 bases, with 15 bases between them. CDR3 coding DNA: TGTGCCAGCAGCCCTGCCCGAGGGCCTGAGACCCAGTACTTC. It encodes CASSPARGPETQYF.

This clone was seen a single time. The chain recombines TRBV9 with TRBJ2-3, with TRBD1 matching 10 bases. V was pared by 2 bases and J by 3 bases, with 6 bases of the junction left unmatched. Germline V lookup: CDR1 SGDLS, CDR2 YYNGEE. The CDR3 runs 16 residues. The CDR3 coding sequence is TGTGCCAGCAGCGTCGACGGGACAGGGGAGACAGATACGCAGTATTTT. This codes for CASSVDGTGETDTQYF.

This chain links TRBV27 with TRBJ1-1, with 8 positions matching TRBD1. In germline, CDR1 is MNHEY, CDR2 SMNVEV (reference sequence). The V segment lost 4 bases and the J segment 1 base; nucleotides outside the gene matches: 8. The CDR3 loop spans 16 amino acids. CDR3 DNA sequence: TGTGCCAGCAGTTCCAAGACAGGGGCCTGGAACACTGAAGCTTTCTTT. This sequence encodes CASSSKTGAWNTEAFF.

Within the sample, this clone is large. The rearrangement uses TRBV11-2 and TRBJ2-3, with TRBD2 matching over 7 bases. The length of the CDR3 is 14 residues. Germline CDR1 reads SGHAT; CDR2 reads FQNNGV. V was pared by 3 bases and J by 1 base, with 1 base of the junction left unmatched. CDR3 sequence: CASSLLAGTDTQYF. The CDR3 region has the DNA TGTGCCAGCAGCTTGCTAGCGGGCACAGATACGCAGTATTTT.

The chain combines TRBV27 with TRBJ1-5; no definite D call. Trimming took off 5 bases at V and 8 bases at J, with 19 bases between the two ends. This CDR3 region has 15 residues. Germline V gene lookup returns CDR1 MNHEY and CDR2 SMNVEV (reference sequence). This CDR3 is CASSPTTIPREPQHF. CDR3 DNA: TGTGCCAGCAGTCCCACGACGATCCCCCGAGAGCCCCAGCATTTT.

This chain uses TRBV18 with TRBJ1-5; TRBD1 might be the D (6 bases). V dropped 3 bases and J dropped 6 bases, with 12 bases sitting between them. Germline values: CDR1 KGHSH, CDR2 LQKENI. The CDR3 runs to 14 residues. CDR3 sequence reads: CASSPYRASQPQHF. The CDR3 DNA is TGTGCCAGCTCACCTTACAGGGCGTCTCAGCCCCAGCATTTT.

The chain links TRBV9 to TRBJ1-2; D is unclear. The CDR3 extends over 14 amino acids. Germline CDR1 and CDR2: SGDLS and YYNGEE. The germline V and J ends were trimmed by 4 bases and 8 bases, with 18 bases remaining between them. The CDR3 sequence is CASSPSDSPRGYTF. The CDR3 region has the DNA TGTGCCAGCAGCCCGTCGGATTCTCCCAGGGGCTACACCTTC.

CDR3 in DNA: TGTGCCAGCAGGCATACTAGCGGGGGGTACAATGAGCAGTTCTTC. Its translation is CASRHTSGGYNEQFF. This chain uses TRBV11-1 with TRBJ2-1; 12 bases are shared with TRBD2. From germline, CDR1 is SGHAT and CDR2 FQDESV (reference sequence). The CDR3 spans 15 residues. V was clipped by 6 bases and J by 4 bases; unmatched bases: 4.

The chain's CDR3 is CASRLAGGVTDTQYF. CDR3 nucleotides: TGTGCCAGCAGGCTAGCGGGAGGAGTAACAGATACGCAGTATTTT. J is TRBJ2-3 and V is TRBV2, with TRBD2 identical over 11 bases. The V and J ends lost 6 bases and 3 bases, in that order; junction bases with no gene match: 5. Germline-derived CDR1 and CDR2 are SNHLY and FYNNEI. CDR3 size: 15 residues.

The CDR3 sequence: CASSGSRQEPNYGYTF. CDR3 in DNA: TGTGCCAGCAGTGGAAGCCGACAGGAGCCCAACTATGGCTACACCTTC. The gene calls are TRBV2 and TRBJ1-2, with D maybe TRBD1 (6 bases). From germline, CDR1 is SNHLY and CDR2 FYNNEI. The CDR3 covers 16 residues. V lost 4 bases, J lost 2 bases, and 17 bases lay in between.

The V and J genes are TRBV6-1 and TRBJ2-1, with 7 bases aligning to TRBD2. Germline loops: CDR1 MNHNS, CDR2 SASEGT. CDR3 length: 16 amino acids. V lost 1 base to trimming and J lost 4 bases; unmatched junction nucleotides: 7. For the CDR3, the DNA is TGTGCCAGCAGTGAAGGGCCCATCGGGGGGTACAATGAGCAGTTCTTC. This encodes CASSEGPIGGYNEQFF.

By share, this clone counts as large. The genes are TRBV21-1 and TRBJ1-1; TRBD1 is taken as the D call from the table, unchecked against the DNA. TRBV21-1 is described as a pseudogene. There are 14 residues in the CDR3. The CDR3 spells CASSLTGASTEAFF. The CDR3 coding sequence is TGTGCCAGCAGTTTGACAGGGGCCAGCACTGAAGCTTTCTTT.

This clone has just a few counts. The chain recombines TRBV6-6 with TRBJ2-1; no clear D. The CDR3 totals 12 residues. V lost 6 bases and J lost 4, with 7 bases in between. Germline V gives CDR1 MNHNY, CDR2 SVGAGI (reference sequence). The chain's CDR3 is CASSRPYNEQFF. The CDR3 DNA sequence: TGTGCCAGCAGCCGGCCTTACAATGAGCAGTTCTTC.

The rearrangement uses TRBV5-1 and TRBJ2-7; D gene uncertain. The CDR3 contains 14 residues. Trimming removed 0 bases from V and 0 bases from J, with 7 bases in between. Germline V gene data show CDR1 as SGHRS and CDR2 as YFSETQ. For the CDR3, the DNA is TGCGCCAGCAGCTTGGAAGGCAGCTCCTACGAGCAGTACTTC. It encodes CASSLEGSSYEQYF.

This clone appeared a single time. The chain combines TRBV7-9 with TRBJ2-7; the D gene is possibly TRBD2 (6 bases). The CDR3 extends over 14 amino acids. The germline V gene encodes CDR1 SEHNR and CDR2 FQNEAQ (reference sequence). V gave up 2 bases and J gave up 3 bases, with 11 bases separating them. Written as DNA, the CDR3 is TGTGCCAGCAGCTTAACTGCTAGCGTCTACGAGCAGTACTTC. Protein product: CASSLTASVYEQYF.

This clone was detected once. This chain joins TRBV9 and TRBJ2-3; 10 bases are shared with TRBD2. Germline loops: CDR1 SGDLS, CDR2 YYNGEE. CDR3 length: 15 residues. J was trimmed by 3 bases and V by 3 bases; bases with no gene match: 4. CDR3 sequence reads: CASSASGRITDTQYF. DNA of the CDR3: TGTGCCAGCAGCGCTAGCGGGAGAATTACAGATACGCAGTATTTT.

V is TRBV28 and J is TRBJ1-1; TRBD1 might be the D (5 bases). Trimming left V 5 bases short and J 0 bases short, with 19 bases between. The CDR3 is made up of 17 amino acids. Germline V gene sequence: CDR1 MDHEN, CDR2 SYDVKM. This chain's CDR3 is CASSPIPRQYMNTEAFF. The CDR3 DNA reads as TGTGCCAGCAGTCCTATCCCGAGACAGTATATGAACACTGAAGCTTTCTTT.

The DNA of the CDR3 is TGTGCCATCAACCCGGGACAGGGGTCCTACGAGCAGTACTTC. This codes for CAINPGQGSYEQYF. The chain recombines TRBV10-3 with TRBJ2-7, with TRBD1 identical over 10 bases. The J segment lost 1 base and the V segment lost 7 bases, leaving 4 bases of the junction unmatched. The germline gives CDR1 ENHRY, CDR2 SYGVKD. The CDR3 is 14 residues long.